This T cell receptor (beta chain) was recovered during a study of blood T cell repertoires in COVID-19. Study-wide background: Nucleic acid was either cDNA or gDNA, and it came from T cells, B-cell-depleted T cells, or PBMCs.

The V gene's germline CDR1 is KGHSH and CDR2 LQKENI. The CDR3 consists of 12 residues. V shed 11 bases and J shed 3 bases, with 13 bases lying between them. Produced via immunoSEQ multiplex PCR; TCRdb's table is partial and in-frame only. The data contain about 200,000 clones, approximately 85% of them singletons. This clonotype was sampled from a man aged 40-55 years with acute COVID-19. Sequencing input: PBMCs or T cells enriched from blood (not recorded which). The chain carries TRBV18 and TRBJ1-1; the D gene is possibly TRBD1 (6 bases). The DNA of the CDR3 is TGTGCCGGGGGGGGCAGGGACACTGAAGCTTTCTTT. Protein product: CAGGGRDTEAFF.